Following are 27 T cell receptor beta chains from one sample sequenced in a study of blood T cell repertoires in COVID-19. This table comes from immunoSEQ multiplex PCR, and its TCRdb copy is limited to in-frame clones, with some not included. This sample carries around 250,000 clones, about four fifths of them seen once, and the ten largest clones take less than 5.5%. Sequences were obtained from PBMCs or T cells enriched from blood (not recorded which). These TCRs come from a middle-aged man who had been exposed to COVID-19.

The rearrangement joins TRBV6-5 to TRBJ2-7; tentative D call: TRBD1 (6 bases). CDR1 MNHEY and CDR2 SVGAGI come from the germline V gene. Trimming pared 6 bases from V and 3 bases from J, leaving 18 bases between. This CDR3 is 15 amino acids long. The CDR3 loop reads CASRLRDTPHYEQYF. The CDR3 nucleotides read TGTGCCAGCAGACTCCGGGACACCCCTCACTACGAGCAGTACTTC.

This chain connects TRBV5-1 to TRBJ2-7; 10 bases align to TRBD2. The CDR3 totals 15 residues. V was pared by 0 bases and J by 2 bases, with 2 bases of the junction left unmatched. Per germline, CDR1 SGHRS and CDR2 YFSETQ. Here the CDR3 reads CASSLGTSGPYEQYF. The CDR3 DNA follows: TGCGCCAGCAGCTTGGGGACTAGCGGACCCTACGAGCAGTACTTC.

The gene calls are TRBV4-1 and TRBJ2-7; 11 bases are a match to TRBD2. Germline V gives CDR1 MGHRA, CDR2 YSYEKL. The CDR3 is 16 amino acids. After removal of 4 bases from V and 4 bases from J, the junction contained 9 bases not matched to a gene. CDR3 nucleotide sequence: TGCGCCAGCAGCCTGACACTAGCGGGAGCTGTATACGAGCAGTACTTC. Amino acid sequence: CASSLTLAGAVYEQYF.

This clone was observed a few times. This sequence joins TRBV19 and TRBJ1-5; D perhaps matches TRBD1 (5 bases). V lost 3 bases to trimming and J lost 2 bases, with 11 bases between them. The length of the CDR3 is 15 residues. CDR1 and CDR2 from the germline V gene are LNHDA and SQIVND (reference sequence). The CDR3 reads CASSIGGGGNQPQHF. The CDR3 region has the DNA TGTGCCAGTAGTATTGGGGGGGGAGGCAATCAGCCCCAGCATTTT.

The chain has TRBV15 and TRBJ2-1, with 7 positions matching TRBD1. The CDR3 sequence is 17 residues long. The junction had 13 bases not matched to a gene; V was cut back by 8 bases and J by 0 bases. Germline loops: CDR1 LNHNV, CDR2 YYDKDF (reference sequence). CDR3 DNA sequence: TGTGCCACCGCGAATACCGGGACAGAGAGCTCCTACAATGAGCAGTTCTTC. Translation gives CATANTGTESSYNEQFF.

The chain carries TRBV27 and TRBJ2-2, with TRBD2 as a possible D gene (6 bases). The germline V gene encodes CDR1 MNHEY and CDR2 SMNVEV (reference sequence). CDR3 length equals 13 residues. Trimming stripped 10 bases from V and 6 bases from J, with 15 bases between. The CDR3 region has the DNA TGTGCCACCCAAGGAGGGTATCCCGGGGAGCTGTTTTTT. It yields the protein CATQGGYPGELFF.

This clone was observed a single time. The J gene is TRBJ2-3, the V gene TRBV12-5; D is perhaps TRBD2 (5 bases). V lost 3 bases, J lost 5 bases, and 18 bases lay in between. CDR3 length: 16 residues. Germline V gene data show CDR1 as LGHNT and CDR2 as FRNRAP. The CDR3 DNA reads as TGTGCTAGTGGTTTCTTTGGAGCGGTTGGCCAAGATACGCAGTATTTT. Encoded protein: CASGFFGAVGQDTQYF.

DNA of the CDR3: TGTGCCAGCTCACCAATTACAGGGCACGTCCCCTCTGGAAACACCATATATTTT. Translation gives CASSPITGHVPSGNTIYF. V is TRBV18 and J is TRBJ1-3; D perhaps matches TRBD1 (6 bases). This CDR3 has 18 amino acids. Trimming removed 2 bases from V and 0 bases from J, with 17 bases in between. CDR1 and CDR2 from the germline V gene are KGHSH and LQKENI.

This rearrangement joins TRBV6-5 to TRBJ1-2; D not resolved. The CDR3 extends over 13 amino acids. CDR1 MNHEY and CDR2 SVGAGI come from the germline V gene. Trimming took 6 bases from V and 0 from J, leaving 8 bases between them. The CDR3 DNA reads as TGTGCCAGCAGACATGGCCCTAACTATGGCTACACCTTC. Its protein product is CASRHGPNYGYTF.

This clone came up once. The rearrangement joins TRBV2 to TRBJ2-7; 8 bases match TRBD1. V trimming: 4 bases; J trimming: 3 bases; junction bases outside the gene matches: 11. The germline CDR1 and CDR2 sequences are SNHLY and FYNNEI. The CDR3 is 16 amino acids. This chain's CDR3 is CASSANFGTGYYEQYF. The CDR3 nucleotides read TGTGCCAGCAGTGCCAATTTCGGGACAGGTTACTACGAGCAGTACTTC.

The chain recombines TRBV7-8 with TRBJ2-5, with D perhaps TRBD2 (5 bases). Trimming cost V 5 bases and J 0 bases, with 16 bases left between them. This CDR3 region has 16 residues. The germline V gene has CDR1 SGHVS and CDR2 FQNEAQ. CDR3 in amino acids: CASSPGVRPYQETQYF. DNA for the CDR3: TGTGCCAGCAGCCCCGGGGTCCGCCCGTACCAAGAGACCCAGTACTTC.

The chain links TRBV30 to TRBJ2-6; D is unclear. V was shortened by 7 bases and J by 0 bases, with 4 bases between the two germline ends. From germline, CDR1 is GTSNPN and CDR2 SVGIG (reference sequence). This CDR3 region has 12 residues. CDR3 nucleotide sequence: TGTGCCTTTTACTCTGGGGCCAACGTCCTGACTTTC. This gives the protein CAFYSGANVLTF.

This clone was observed a single time. The chain uses TRBV2 and TRBJ2-7, with 11 bases lining up with TRBD2. The CDR3 sequence is 17 residues long. Trimming removed 7 bases from V and 4 bases from J; junction bases left unmatched: 15. Looked up from germline, CDR1 is SNHLY and CDR2 is FYNNEI. CDR3 residues: CASKAPGLAGDLYEQYF. The DNA for the CDR3 is TGTGCCAGCAAGGCCCCCGGACTAGCGGGTGATCTTTACGAGCAGTACTTC.

The rearrangement joins TRBV24-1 to TRBJ1-1; 7 bases map to TRBD1. V gave up 4 bases and J gave up 0 bases; unmatched junction bases: 1. The CDR3 sequence is 14 residues long. Germline CDR1 reads KGHDR; CDR2 reads SFDVKD. The CDR3 loop reads CATSETGLNTEAFF. DNA for the CDR3: TGTGCCACCAGTGAGACAGGGCTGAACACTGAAGCTTTCTTT.

This sequence joins TRBV21-1 and TRBJ1-5; the table's D call, TRBD1, has no DNA check behind it. TRBV21-1 is assigned pseudogene status. The CDR3 is made up of 19 amino acids. As DNA, the CDR3 is TGTGCCAGCAGCAAAGCGCGGGACAGGGGTTATGCGAGCAATCAGCCCCAGCATTTT. This translates into CASSKARDRGYASNQPQHF.

The rearrangement links TRBV7-9 to TRBJ1-3; D unclear. Germline loops: CDR1 SEHNR, CDR2 FQNEAQ (reference sequence). Between the trimmed V and J ends, which lost 1 base and 3 bases, there was a span of 10 bases. This CDR3 is 15 amino acids long. CDR3 region: CASSLGGGVGNTIYF. The CDR3 coding sequence is TGTGCCAGCAGCTTAGGGGGAGGAGTTGGAAACACCATATATTTT.

The chain is built from TRBV5-1 and TRBJ2-1, with no clear D. V gave up 4 bases and J gave up 6 bases, with 11 bases separating them. Germline loops: CDR1 SGHRS, CDR2 YFSETQ. There are 13 residues in the CDR3. The CDR3: CASSPVAVNEQFF. The CDR3 region has the DNA TGCGCCAGCAGCCCCGTGGCAGTCAATGAGCAGTTCTTC.

V and J are TRBV10-1 and TRBJ2-1; the match to TRBD2 covers 7 bases. The CDR3 has 15 amino acids. CDR1 and CDR2 (germline): WNHNN, SYGVQD (reference sequence). The J segment lost 8 bases and the V segment lost 0 bases, leaving 7 bases of the junction unmatched. In DNA, the CDR3 is TGCGCCAGCAGTGAGTCGGGATGGGGAGGGGATGAGCAGTTCTTC. Protein sequence: CASSESGWGGDEQFF.

In its sample, this clone was seen a few times. The chain employs TRBV19 and TRBJ1-5; 8 nucleotides align to TRBD1. The CDR3 has 15 residues. The ends lost 5 bases at V and 7 bases at J; junction bases unmatched: 10. Germline CDR1 and CDR2: LNHDA and SQIVND (reference sequence). This chain's CDR3 is CASSPTGAPPQPQHF. The CDR3 nucleotides read TGTGCCAGTAGTCCGACAGGGGCGCCCCCCCAGCCCCAGCATTTT.

The CDR3: CASLLLQGEENTEAFF. CDR3 coding DNA: TGTGCCAGTCTCCTCTTACAGGGGGAGGAGAACACTGAAGCTTTCTTT. The chain combines TRBV21-1 with TRBJ1-1; TRBD1, the table's D call, was not compared with the DNA. TRBV21-1 is an annotated pseudogene. The CDR3 has 16 residues.

The rearrangement joins TRBV10-3 to TRBJ2-5; TRBD1 matches 10 bases. CDR3 length: 17 residues. J lost 5 bases, V lost 7 bases, and 16 bases had no gene match. Germline V gene lookup returns CDR1 ENHRY and CDR2 SYGVKD. CDR3 nucleotide sequence: TGTGCCATCAAAAGGGAAGCCGGACAGGGGGGACTCGAGACCCAGTACTTC. Its protein product is CAIKREAGQGGLETQYF.

The CDR3 DNA follows: TGTGCCAGCAGCCAAGATAGTTCGCGGTGGCGGATCGGGACCGGGGAGCTGTTTTTT. It encodes CASSQDSSRWRIGTGELFF. This chain links TRBV4-2 with TRBJ2-2; the D is unclear. CDR1 is LGHNA, CDR2 YNFKEQ, per germline. The CDR3 is 19 amino acids. V lost 0 bases and J lost 5, with 22 bases in between.

The CDR3 sequence: CASSHSLSTYEQYF. The CDR3 DNA is TGTGCCAGCAGCCACAGCCTCAGTACTTACGAGCAGTACTTC. This chain joins TRBV7-9 and TRBJ2-7; no firm D call. This CDR3 has 14 amino acids. Germline V CDR1 and CDR2: SEHNR, FQNEAQ (reference sequence). With 5 bases removed from V and 4 bases from J, the gap between germline ends came to 15 bases.

Only one count was recorded for this clone. The V and J genes are TRBV29-1 and TRBJ2-7; 8 nucleotides match TRBD2. The CDR3 totals 14 residues. Germline CDR1 SQVTM, CDR2 ANQGSEA. The V and J ends lost 6 bases and 4 bases, in that order; junction bases with no gene match: 11. The CDR3, as DNA: TGCAGCGTCCTGCGGCGGACTAGCCGGTACGAGCAGTACTTC. This encodes CSVLRRTSRYEQYF.

The V call is TRBV5-1, the J call TRBJ2-5; the match to TRBD2 covers 7 bases. V lost 0 bases and J lost 0; bases outside the gene matches: 5. The CDR3 totals 16 residues. CDR1 and CDR2 (germline): SGHRS, YFSETQ. CDR3 coding DNA: TGCGCCAGCAGCTTGGGGGAGGGGCGATACCAAGAGACCCAGTACTTC. It codes for CASSLGEGRYQETQYF.

V gene TRBV5-4 combines with J gene TRBJ2-3; possible D gene TRBD2, 6 bases. CDR3 length: 15 amino acids. V shed 4 bases and J shed 6 bases, with 18 bases lying between them. Germline CDR1 and CDR2: SGHNT and YYREEE (reference sequence). The CDR3 nucleotides are TGTGCCAGCAGCATCGCCGGGATCCGGGGGGATACGCAGTATTTT. Protein sequence: CASSIAGIRGDTQYF. Complete variable domain (other parts from reference TRBV5-4 and TRBJ2-3): ETGVTQSPTHLIKTRGQQVTLRCSSQSGHNTVSWYQQALGQGPQFIFQYYREEENGRGNFPPRFSGLQFPNYSSELNVNALELDDSALYLCASSIAGIRGDTQYFGPGTRLTVL.

This clone was detected once. The chain joins TRBV27 to TRBJ1-1; D is unresolved. V was clipped by 5 bases and J by 1 base, with 8 bases between them. This CDR3 has 13 amino acids. CDR1 is MNHEY and CDR2 is SMNVEV in the germline V gene (reference sequence). The chain's CDR3 is CASSATENTEAFF. The CDR3, as DNA: TGTGCCAGCAGTGCGACTGAGAACACTGAAGCTTTCTTT.